This TCR beta chain was identified during a study of blood T cell repertoires in COVID-19. Study in general: COVID-19 samples from acute and convalescent phases originated in the United States, Italy and Spain. Nucleic acid was either cDNA or gDNA, and it came from T cells, B-cell-depleted T cells, or PBMCs.

In the source study's methods: Estimated nucleated cell counts came from reference gene primer amplification. Clones were read by immunoSEQ multiplex PCR, and TCRdb kept only the in-frame ones, dropping some. V, J and clone size reflect that table, while D and trimming were determined from the DNA. This sample yields roughly 76,000 clones, of which approximately 90% are seen a single time; around 4.9% belongs to the top ten. The CDR3 consists of 13 residues. Trimming removed 2 bases at V and 7 bases at J, with 13 bases between. Germline loops: CDR1 SGHKS, CDR2 YYEKEE (reference sequence). The clonotype was recovered from a woman aged 60-75 years with active COVID-19. This chain joins TRBV5-5 and TRBJ2-7; D uncertain. The sequencing input was peripheral blood. In DNA form, the CDR3 reads TGTGCCAGCAGCTTTGACATTCTAAGGGAGCAGTACTTC. It codes for CASSFDILREQYF. Using reference TRBV5-5 and TRBJ2-7 for the parts outside the CDR3, the full variable domain is DAGVTQSPTHLIKTRGQQVTLRCSPISGHKSVSWYQQVLGQGPQFIFQYYEKEERGRGNFPDRFSARQFPNYSSELNVNALLLGDSALYLCASSFDILREQYFGPGTRLTVT.